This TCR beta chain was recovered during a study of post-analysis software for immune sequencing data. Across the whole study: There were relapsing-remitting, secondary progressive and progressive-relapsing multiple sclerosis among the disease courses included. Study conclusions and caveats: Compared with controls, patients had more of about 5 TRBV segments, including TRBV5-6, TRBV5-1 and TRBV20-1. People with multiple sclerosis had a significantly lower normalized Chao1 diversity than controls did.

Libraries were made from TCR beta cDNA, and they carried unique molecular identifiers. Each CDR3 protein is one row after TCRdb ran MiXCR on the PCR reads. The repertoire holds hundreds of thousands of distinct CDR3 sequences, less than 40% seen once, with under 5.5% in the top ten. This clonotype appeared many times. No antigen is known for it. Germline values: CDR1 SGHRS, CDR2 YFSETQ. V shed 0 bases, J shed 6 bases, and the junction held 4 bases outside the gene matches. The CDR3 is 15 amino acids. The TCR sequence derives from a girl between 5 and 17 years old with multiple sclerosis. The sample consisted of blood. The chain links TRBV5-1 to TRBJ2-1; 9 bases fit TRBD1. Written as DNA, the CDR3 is TGCGCCAGCAGCTTGGGGGGACAGGGTCGCAATGAGCAGTTCTTC. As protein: CASSLGGQGRNEQFF.